These 20 T cell receptor beta chains were all obtained from the same sample, sequenced in a study of cytomegalovirus exposure and HLA in healthy donors (TCRdb year 2017). The library was produced with the immunoSEQ multiplex PCR assay. The multiplex PCR relied on a mix of 60 forward primers for TCR Vbeta segments and 13 reverse primers for TCR Jbeta segments. TCRdb provides this immuneACCESS table in a form limited to in-frame rearrangements. Some clones are lacking; in checked studies, under half of them reflect an unresolved V gene, and why the rest are absent is not known. The table of this sample itemizes about 210,000 clones. The ten largest clonotypes hold roughly 0.98% of the sample. The sample comprised PBMCs. These TCRs come from a woman between 25 and 40 years old in good health and CMV-seropositive.

The CDR3 nucleotides are TGTGCCAGTAGTATAGGTCTTGGACAAGAAGCCAAAAACATTCAGTACTTC. Its protein product is CASSIGLGQEAKNIQYF. The rearrangement links TRBV19 to TRBJ2-4, with TRBD1 as a possible D gene (5 bases). This CDR3 contains 17 residues. Trimming shortened V by 1 base and J by 0 bases, and 13 bases separated the two germline ends. CDR1 LNHDA and CDR2 SQIVND come from the germline V gene (reference sequence).

The chain carries TRBV6-1 and TRBJ2-7; 9 bases line up with TRBD1. Trimming took 5 bases from V and 4 from J; bases not matched to a gene: 6. Looked up from germline, CDR1 is MNHNS and CDR2 is SASEGT. The CDR3 runs to 14 residues. The CDR3 nucleotides read TGTGCCAGCAGTACCGGGACAGGGAAATACGAGCAGTACTTC. Its protein is CASSTGTGKYEQYF.

CDR3 amino acids: CASSQEGLGTGNEKLFF. As DNA, the CDR3 is TGCGCCAGCAGCCAAGAAGGGTTAGGGACAGGGAATGAAAAACTGTTTTTT. V and J are TRBV4-1 and TRBJ1-4; 9 nucleotides match TRBD1. Germline values: CDR1 MGHRA, CDR2 YSYEKL. V was pared by 0 bases and J by 5 bases, with 7 bases of the junction left unmatched. This CDR3 region has 17 residues.

In DNA form, the CDR3 reads TGTGCCAGCTCACCCTGGGAGGGGGACACTGAAGCTTTCTTT. Translation: CASSPWEGDTEAFF. The V call is TRBV18, the J call TRBJ1-1; tentative D call: TRBD1 (6 bases). The CDR3 runs 14 residues. Germline V gene sequence: CDR1 KGHSH, CDR2 LQKENI. Between the trimmed V and J ends, which lost 3 bases and 3 bases, there was a span of 11 bases. The variable domain in full, completed from reference TRBV18 and TRBJ1-1, reads NAGVMQNPRHLVRRRGQEARLRCSPMKGHSHVYWYRQLPEEGLKFMVYLQKENIIDESGMPKERFSAEFPKEGPSILRIQQVVRGDSAAYFCASSPWEGDTEAFFGQGTRLTVV.

The DNA of the CDR3 is TGTGCCATCAGTATGACAGGGACCCCCTACAATGAGCAGTTCTTC. Translating it yields CAISMTGTPYNEQFF. The chain combines TRBV10-3 with TRBJ2-1; 7 nucleotides agree with TRBD1. This CDR3 is built from 15 residues. With 5 bases clipped from V and 2 bases from J, the junction kept 6 bases outside the gene matches. CDR1 is ENHRY, CDR2 SYGVKD, per germline.

V gene TRBV5-6 combines with J gene TRBJ2-1; 9 bases are shared with TRBD1. There are 15 residues in the CDR3. The germline CDR1 and CDR2 sequences are SGHDT and YYEEEE. V was clipped by 0 bases and J by 4 bases; unmatched bases: 2. The DNA of the CDR3 is TGTGCCAGCAGCTTGGTGGACAGGGGATACAATGAGCAGTTCTTC. Encoded protein: CASSLVDRGYNEQFF.

CDR3 in amino acids: CASSLGTATDTQYF. CDR3 DNA: TGTGCCAGCAGCTTAGGGACAGCCACAGATACGCAGTATTTT. The gene calls are TRBV11-3 and TRBJ2-3; a weak D match, TRBD1 (6 bases). The germline V gene encodes CDR1 SGHNT and CDR2 YENEEA. The CDR3 runs 14 residues. Trimming pared 1 base from V and 2 bases from J, leaving 7 bases between.

V is TRBV19 and J is TRBJ1-6; 7 positions agree with TRBD1. The CDR3 runs to 14 residues. Germline V lookup: CDR1 LNHDA, CDR2 SQIVND (reference sequence). V gave up 5 bases and J gave up 10 bases; unmatched junction bases: 8. In nucleotides, the CDR3 is TGTGCCAGTAGTGTCACAGGGGAGGAATCACCCCTCCACTTT. It encodes CASSVTGEESPLHF. The complete variable domain, with remaining parts taken from reference TRBV19 and TRBJ1-6, reads DGGITQSPKYLFRKEGQNVTLSCEQNLNHDAMYWYRQDPGQGLRLIYYSQIVNDFQKGDIAEGYSVSREKKESFPLTVTSAQKNPTAFYLCASSVTGEESPLHFGNGTRLTVT.

V is TRBV19 and J is TRBJ2-3; tentative D call: TRBD1 (6 bases). Germline assignment: CDR1 LNHDA and CDR2 SQIVND (reference sequence). The V end lost 5 bases, the J end lost 2 bases, and 14 bases lay between the germline ends. The CDR3 spans 15 residues. The CDR3 spells CASSLRTGSTDTQYF. DNA of the CDR3: TGTGCCAGTAGTCTCAGAACAGGGTCCACAGATACGCAGTATTTT.

V usage is TRBV5-4 and J usage is TRBJ1-1; the D is unclear. The CDR3 sequence is 16 residues long. Per germline, CDR1 SGHNT and CDR2 YYREEE (reference sequence). Trimming took 4 bases from V and 0 from J, leaving 16 bases between them. The CDR3 reads CASSPPLGRLNTEAFF. CDR3 bases: TGTGCCAGCAGCCCTCCTCTGGGGAGATTGAACACTGAAGCTTTCTTT.

The DNA of the CDR3 is TGTGCCAGCAGTGGATCAGGGGGCGCGGGCTATGGCTACACCTTC. Translating it yields CASSGSGGAGYGYTF. This rearrangement joins TRBV6-1 to TRBJ1-2; the match to TRBD1 covers 8 bases. CDR1 and CDR2 (germline): MNHNS, SASEGT. Germline trimming cut 4 bases from V and 4 bases from J; bases unmatched to any gene: 8. The CDR3 spans 15 residues.

V and J are TRBV7-9 and TRBJ1-1, with D unresolved. Trimming left V 6 bases short and J 7 bases short, with 12 bases between. Germline V gene lookup returns CDR1 SEHNR and CDR2 FQNEAQ (reference sequence). The CDR3 has 12 residues. CDR3 bases: TGTGCCAGCAGGGCGGATTTCAGTGAAGCTTTCTTT. Translated, it gives CASRADFSEAFF.

The chain joins TRBV7-2 to TRBJ2-7, with TRBD2 as a possible D gene (7 bases). Germline values: CDR1 SGHTA, CDR2 FQGNSA. V lost 5 bases, J lost 3 bases, and 20 bases lay in between. The CDR3 sequence is 16 residues long. The CDR3, as DNA: TGTGCCAGCAGCCCTAGCGGCGGGGCAGGGGTCTACGAGCAGTACTTC. Its protein is CASSPSGGAGVYEQYF.

This rearrangement joins TRBV6-1 to TRBJ1-2; possibly TRBD1 for D (6 bases). This CDR3 is 15 amino acids long. CDR1 MNHNS and CDR2 SASEGT come from the germline V gene. V was shortened by 1 base and J by 0 bases, with 9 bases between the two germline ends. CDR3 residues: CASSEGRGTNYGYTF. The CDR3, as DNA: TGTGCCAGCAGTGAAGGCAGGGGAACTAACTATGGCTACACCTTC.

V is TRBV28 and J is TRBJ1-5, with no clear D. V lost 5 bases, J lost 2 bases, and 13 bases lay in between. Germline CDR1 reads MDHEN; CDR2 reads SYDVKM. The CDR3 length is 15 residues. CDR3 DNA: TGTGCCAGCAGTAGGAGGGAGCGACGCAATCAGCCCCAGCATTTT. Amino acid sequence: CASSRRERRNQPQHF.

The CDR3 coding sequence is TGTGCCAGCTCACCACGGGACAGCCGTAATCAGCCCCAGCATTTT. Translated, it gives CASSPRDSRNQPQHF. The chain is built from TRBV18 and TRBJ1-5; TRBD1 agrees at 7 bases. V shed 1 base, J shed 4 bases, and the junction held 4 bases outside the gene matches. The germline V gene encodes CDR1 KGHSH and CDR2 LQKENI. There are 15 residues in the CDR3. Full variable domain (missing parts from reference TRBV18 and TRBJ1-5): NAGVMQNPRHLVRRRGQEARLRCSPMKGHSHVYWYRQLPEEGLKFMVYLQKENIIDESGMPKERFSAEFPKEGPSILRIQQVVRGDSAAYFCASSPRDSRNQPQHFGDGTRLSIL.

This chain uses TRBV7-9 with TRBJ2-7; D not certain. The CDR3 has 12 amino acids. Germline V gene sequence: CDR1 SEHNR, CDR2 FQNEAQ (reference sequence). The ends were cut back, 2 bases at V and 2 bases at J, with 4 bases in the middle. This CDR3 is CASSLWPYEQYF. DNA of the CDR3: TGTGCCAGCAGCTTATGGCCCTACGAGCAGTACTTC.

The J gene is TRBJ1-2, the V gene TRBV29-1, with TRBD1 matching over 7 bases. This CDR3 spans 15 amino acids. Losses at the gene ends were 8 bases for V and 0 bases for J; bases not matched to a gene: 12. CDR1 is SQVTM, CDR2 ANQGSEA, per germline. The CDR3 loop reads CSQMFLQGTNYGYTF. Written as DNA, the CDR3 is TGCAGCCAAATGTTTTTACAGGGGACTAACTATGGCTACACCTTC.

The gene calls are TRBV5-1 and TRBJ2-1; D ambiguous. This CDR3 region has 13 residues. The germline V gene encodes CDR1 SGHRS and CDR2 YFSETQ. Trimming took 0 bases from V and 5 from J, leaving 6 bases between them. CDR3: CASSLVGNNEQFF. As DNA, the CDR3 is TGCGCCAGCAGCTTGGTTGGCAACAATGAGCAGTTCTTC.

This rearrangement joins TRBV10-3 to TRBJ2-3; 9 nucleotides match TRBD2. Germline CDR1 and CDR2: ENHRY and SYGVKD. The CDR3 covers 17 residues. V gave up 0 bases and J gave up 7 bases; unmatched junction bases: 11. CDR3 coding DNA: TGTGCCATCAGTGAGTCAGGGACTAGCCTTCTTGGCAATACGCAGTATTTT. Translating it yields CAISESGTSLLGNTQYF.